This T cell receptor beta chain was captured in a study of blood T cell repertoires in COVID-19. In the authors' methods: Reference gene primer amplification yielded estimated nucleated cell counts. Libraries were prepared by immunoSEQ multiplex PCR; TCRdb keeps only in-frame clonotypes and omits some of them. V, J and clone size are taken as reported in that table, and D and trimming were inferred from the DNA itself. The table records some 140,000 clones, approximately 88% of them present only once. The CDR3 has 16 residues. Germline CDR1 reads MDHEN; CDR2 reads SYDVKM. Germline trimming cut 5 bases from V and 2 bases from J; bases unmatched to any gene: 8.

V is TRBV28 and J is TRBJ2-4; 8 positions agree with TRBD1. The clonotype originates from a man aged 55-75 years with acute or convalescent COVID-19. Sequenced sample: peripheral blood. For the CDR3, the DNA is TGTGCCAGCAGTCAAGGACAGGGCGTAACCAAAAACATTCAGTACTTC. Translation gives CASSQGQGVTKNIQYF.